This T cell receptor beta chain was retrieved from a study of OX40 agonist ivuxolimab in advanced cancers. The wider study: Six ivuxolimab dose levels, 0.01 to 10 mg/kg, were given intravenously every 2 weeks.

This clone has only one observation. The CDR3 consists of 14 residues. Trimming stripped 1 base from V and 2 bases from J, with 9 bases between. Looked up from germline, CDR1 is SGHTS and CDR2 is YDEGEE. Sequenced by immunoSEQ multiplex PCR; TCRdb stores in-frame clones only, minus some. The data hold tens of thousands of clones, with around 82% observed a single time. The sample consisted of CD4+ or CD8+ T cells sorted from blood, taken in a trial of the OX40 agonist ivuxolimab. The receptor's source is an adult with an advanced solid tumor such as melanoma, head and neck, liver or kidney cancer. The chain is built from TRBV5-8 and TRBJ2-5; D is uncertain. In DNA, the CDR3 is TGTGCCAGCAGCTTGACGGCGCAACAAGAGACCCAGTACTTC. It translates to CASSLTAQQETQYF.